This T cell receptor (beta chain) was recorded in a study of T cells in Graves' hyperthyroidism and ophthalmopathy. Graves' hyperthyroidism is called stable when ophthalmopathy does not progress within 18 months. Uncontrolled infection, other autoimmune disease, pregnancy or lactation led to exclusion. Researchers amplified the TCR beta CDR3 regions from RNA transcripts. TCR CDR3 regions were first amplified by RT-PCR with HTBI primers. TCRdb re-called the multiplex PCR reads with MiXCR, one entry per CDR3 protein. The sample includes 470,000 or so distinct CDR3 sequences, more than 20% of them seen just once. The V and J ends lost 3 bases and 5 bases, in that order; junction bases with no gene match: 7. The germline CDR1 and CDR2 sequences are SEHNR and FQNEAQ (reference sequence). The CDR3 consists of 15 residues.

V usage is TRBV7-9 and J usage is TRBJ2-5, with 9 bases fitting TRBD2. The TCR originated in a man younger than 30 with Graves' hyperthyroidism. Sequencing was done on a sample of blood. The CDR3 loop reads CASSFGGGATETQYF. The CDR3 coding sequence is TGTGCCAGCAGCTTTGGCGGGGGGGCCACCGAGACCCAGTACTTC. Full variable domain (missing parts from reference TRBV7-9 and TRBJ2-5): DTGVSQNPRHKITKRGQNVTFRCDPISEHNRLYWYRQTLGQGPEFLTYFQNEAQLEKSRLLSDRFSAERPKGSFSTLEIQRTEQGDSAMYLCASSFGGGATETQYFGPGTRLLVL.